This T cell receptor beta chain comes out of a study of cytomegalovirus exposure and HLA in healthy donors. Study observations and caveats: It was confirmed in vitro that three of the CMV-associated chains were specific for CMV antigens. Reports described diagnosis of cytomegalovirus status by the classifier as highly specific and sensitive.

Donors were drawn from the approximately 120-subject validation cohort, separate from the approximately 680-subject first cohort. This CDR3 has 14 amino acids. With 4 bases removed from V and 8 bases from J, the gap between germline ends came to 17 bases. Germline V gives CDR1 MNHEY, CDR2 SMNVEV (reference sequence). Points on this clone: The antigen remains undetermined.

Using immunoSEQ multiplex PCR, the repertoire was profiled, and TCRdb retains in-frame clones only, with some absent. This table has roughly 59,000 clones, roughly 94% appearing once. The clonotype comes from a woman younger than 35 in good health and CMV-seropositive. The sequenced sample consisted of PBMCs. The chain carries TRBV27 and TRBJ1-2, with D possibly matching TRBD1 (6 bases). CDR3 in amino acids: CASSSEGGLVGYTF. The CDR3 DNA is TGTGCCAGCAGTTCGGAGGGGGGGTTGGTAGGCTACACCTTC.